This T cell receptor beta chain was sequenced for a study of OX40 agonist ivuxolimab in advanced cancers. In the study overall: Mean age approximately 59 years, range roughly 23 to 79; 82.7% male.

Measured with immunoSEQ multiplex PCR; TCRdb has only the in-frame clones, and not every one. The sample gives about 110,000 clones, 90% of which show up once; 0.45% to 0.5% is in the top ten. The CDR3 spans 14 residues. The V end lost 0 bases, the J end lost 1 base, and 8 bases lay between the germline ends. Points from the study as a whole: Researchers did not establish what antigens the expanded peripheral T cells target.

Of note for this clone: Antigen: not known.

The rearrangement uses TRBV5-3 and TRBJ2-7; tentatively, D is TRBD1 (6 bases). TRBV5-3 is reported as an ORF; its role is uncertain. The sample here was CD4+ or CD8+ T cells sorted from blood, taken in a trial of the OX40 agonist ivuxolimab. The sequence was collected from an adult with an advanced solid tumor such as melanoma, head and neck, liver or kidney cancer. The CDR3 DNA follows: TGTGCCAGAAGCTTGGATGGACAGTCCTACGAGCAGTACTTC. This encodes CARSLDGQSYEQYF.